Shown below are 6 T cell receptor beta chains from a single sample sequenced in a study of STAT5B mutations in CD4+ large granular lymphocyte leukemia. The data were produced by immunoSEQ multiplex PCR, yet TCRdb's version contains in-frame clones alone and is incomplete. The sample contains 31,000 or so clones, about 70% of which appear only once. The source material was CD4+ T cells from blood buffy coats. The receptors shown here come from a human donor in good health.

The chain uses TRBV11-2 and TRBJ1-1; unclear D gene. The CDR3 consists of 15 residues. Trimming removed 1 base at V and 1 base at J, with 10 bases between. Germline lookup yields CDR1 SGHAT and CDR2 FQNNGV. CDR3 DNA: TGTGCCAGCAGCTTAGTCTGGGGAGCGAACACTGAAGCTTTCTTT. Translation gives CASSLVWGANTEAFF.

The chain has TRBV29-1 and TRBJ2-3; D gene ambiguous. The V end was cut by 3 bases, the J end by 1 base, with 8 bases between. The CDR3 length is 13 residues. Germline lookup yields CDR1 SQVTM and CDR2 ANQGSEA. The CDR3 DNA sequence: TGCAGCGTTGACTCGCAAGGCACAGATACGCAGTATTTT. Protein sequence: CSVDSQGTDTQYF.

V gene TRBV5-4 combines with J gene TRBJ2-3; D not resolved. The V and J ends lost 2 bases and 0 bases respectively, with 10 bases between them. Germline lookup yields CDR1 SGHNT and CDR2 YYREEE (reference sequence). The CDR3 has 15 residues. Here the CDR3 reads CASSLIAASTDTQYF. The CDR3 DNA reads TGTGCCAGCAGCTTAATAGCAGCTAGCACAGATACGCAGTATTTT.

The chain links TRBV7-6 to TRBJ2-6; D remains ambiguous. CDR1 is SGHVS and CDR2 is FNYEAQ in the germline V gene. This CDR3 contains 17 residues. The V gene lost 2 bases and the J gene lost 3 bases, with 14 bases spanning the gap. In nucleotides, the CDR3 is TGTGCCAGCAGCTTATTCTTTGCCTCTGGTGGGGCCAACGTCCTGACTTTC. This gives the protein CASSLFFASGGANVLTF.

This sequence joins TRBV14 and TRBJ2-7; 10 bases map to TRBD1. The germline V gene has CDR1 SGHDN and CDR2 FVKESK. There are 14 residues in the CDR3. Germline trimming cut 5 bases from V and 4 bases from J; bases unmatched to any gene: 5. The CDR3 region has the DNA TGTGCCAGCAGCAGGGCGGGACAGGGGTACGAGCAGTACTTC. Translation: CASSRAGQGYEQYF. Using reference TRBV14 and TRBJ2-7 for the parts outside the CDR3, the full variable domain is EAGVTQFPSHSVIEKGQTVTLRCDPISGHDNLYWYRRVMGKEIKFLLHFVKESKQDESGMPNNRFLAERTGGTYSTLKVQPAELEDSGVYFCASSRAGQGYEQYFGPGTRLTVT.

This clone was seen more than once but under ten times. J is TRBJ1-1 and V is TRBV5-4; 8 bases align to TRBD1. With 6 bases clipped from V and 4 bases from J, the junction kept 5 bases outside the gene matches. The CDR3 loop spans 13 amino acids. Germline assignment: CDR1 SGHNT and CDR2 YYREEE (reference sequence). The CDR3 sequence is CASNPDRGTEAFF. As DNA, the CDR3 is TGTGCCAGCAACCCAGACAGGGGCACTGAAGCTTTCTTT.